These T cell receptor beta chains were read from a single sample in a study of early T cells in non-severe SARS-CoV-2 infection. Each CDR3 protein is one row after TCRdb ran MiXCR on the 5' RACE reads. The sample records roughly 40,000 distinct CDR3 sequences, under 8% being singletons. The source material was whole blood. The receptors shown here come from an adult who was a healthcare worker with PCR-confirmed SARS-CoV-2 infection or an uninfected control (not recorded which). The CDR3 runs from the conserved cysteine through the conserved F or W. D genes are given only for firm matches. The size of a clone is reported for some rows only, either as once, few or many, or as a class for expanded clones.

.	many	14	TRBJ1-2	TRBV5-1	TGCGCCAGCAGCTTGAACAGGGATAACTATGGCTACACCTTC	CASSLNRDNYGYTF
.	.	15	TRBJ2-2	TRBV5-1	TGCGCCAGCAGCTTGGACAGAATGAACACCGGGGAGCTGTTTTTT	CASSLDRMNTGELFF
.	many	16	TRBJ2-3	TRBV29-1	TGCAGCGGGTCAGAATTAACGGCATTCAGCACAGATACGCAGTATTTT	CSGSELTAFSTDTQYF
.	.	15	TRBJ2-1	TRBV12-3/TRBV12-4	TGTGCCAGCAGTCAAGATCCCGGGGGGCTCAATGAGCAGTTCTTC	CASSQDPGGLNEQFF
.	few	13	TRBJ2-7	TRBV12-3/TRBV12-4	TGTGCCAGCAGGGGGACTGCCACCTACGAGCAGTACTTC	CASRGTATYEQYF
.	many	10	TRBJ2-3	TRBV29-1	TGCAGCGTTGGTGCAGATACGCAGTATTTT	CSVGADTQYF
.	many	15	TRBJ2-3	TRBV2	TGTGCCAGCAGTGCCGGATCACATAGCACAGATACGCAGTATTTT	CASSAGSHSTDTQYF
.	few	13	TRBJ1-3	TRBV30	TGTGCCTGGGGGGTCAGCTCTGGAAACACCATATATTTT	CAWGVSSGNTIYF
TRBD2	.	17	TRBJ2-2	TRBV6-1	TGTGCCAGCAGTGAAACGTTGACTAGCGGGAGTAACGGGGAGCTGTTTTTT	CASSETLTSGSNGELFF
.	many	13	TRBJ2-2	TRBV29-1	TGCAGCGTTTACGGGAGAGGAACCGGGGAGCTGTTTTTT	CSVYGRGTGELFF
TRBD2	medium-sized	15	TRBJ2-3	TRBV7-9	TGTGCCAGCAGCTCCAGGGGGACTAGCAGGGATACGCAGTATTTT	CASSSRGTSRDTQYF
.	few	13	TRBJ2-7	TRBV6-2/TRBV6-3	TGTGCCAGCAGTTACCCTCCACCCTACGAGCAGTACTTC	CASSYPPPYEQYF
.	few	18	TRBJ2-5	TRBV3-1	TGTGCCAGCAGCCAAGAAGGGGCGGTTTGGCGGGACCAAGAGACCCAGTACTTC	CASSQEGAVWRDQETQYF
TRBD1	.	14	TRBJ2-7	TRBV28	TGTGCCAGCAACATACCGGGACAGGGCTACGAGCAGTACTTC	CASNIPGQGYEQYF
.	many	16	TRBJ2-3	TRBV4-3	TGCGCCAGCAGCCGCGTGACGGGGGCAAAAACAGATACGCAGTATTTT	CASSRVTGAKTDTQYF
.	few	13	TRBJ1-1	TRBV2	TGTGCCTCTTACGCCACGGTGAACACTGAAGCTTTCTTT	CASYATVNTEAFF
.	many	14	TRBJ1-6	TRBV20-1	TGCAGTGCTAGGGCCTCAGGGGCAAATTCACCCCTCCACTTT	CSARASGANSPLHF
.	many	14	TRBJ2-1	TRBV7-2	TGTGCCAGCCAGCGCTCGAGGGACTACAATGAGCAGTTCTTC	CASQRSRDYNEQFF
.	many	14	TRBJ2-7	TRBV7-9	TGTGCCAGCAGCTCCGACAGCCTTCTCTACGAGCAGTACTTC	CASSSDSLLYEQYF
TRBD2	few	18	TRBJ2-1	TRBV3-1	TGTGCCAGCAGCCTCCGAGGTGGCGCGGGAGACTCCTACAATGAGCAGTTCTTC	CASSLRGGAGDSYNEQFF
.	few	13	TRBJ2-1	TRBV2	TGTGCCAGCACCGGGACAACCTACAATGAGCAGTTCTTC	CASTGTTYNEQFF
.	.	13	TRBJ2-5	TRBV7-8	TGTGCCAGCAGCTCCAGGGTCCGGGAGACCCAGTACTTC	CASSSRVRETQYF
.	.	16	TRBJ2-7	TRBV7-8	TGTGCCAGCAGCCCGGCCAGCGGAGTGAGATCCTACGAGCAGTACTTC	CASSPASGVRSYEQYF
.	few	15	TRBJ1-1	TRBV18	TGTGCCAGCTCACCACGTGCACGGGGGGACACTGAAGCTTTCTTT	CASSPRARGDTEAFF
.	.	13	TRBJ2-7	TRBV7-9	TGTGCCACCGGGGCCCAGAAAAGTACCGAGCAGTACTTC	CATGAQKSTEQYF
.	.	12	TRBJ2-4	TRBV7-2	TGTGCCAGCAGCATCCGAGGAGACATTCAGTACTTC	CASSIRGDIQYF
TRBD2	many	14	TRBJ2-1	TRBV2	TGTGCCAGCAGCACTAGCGCCTCCTACAATGAGCAGTTCTTC	CASSTSASYNEQFF
.	many	14	TRBJ1-3	TRBV10-3	TGTGCCATCAGTGAGTCTGGACGGAGGAACACCATATATTTT	CAISESGRRNTIYF
.	many	15	TRBJ2-7	TRBV19	TGTGCCAGTAGTGCGTCCGGGACCGGGTCCTACGAGCAGTACTTC	CASSASGTGSYEQYF
TRBD1	few	17	TRBJ2-1	TRBV6-5	TGTGCCAGCAGTTACCGACCCGGGACAGTCTCCTACAATGAGCAGTTCTTC	CASSYRPGTVSYNEQFF
.	many	15	TRBJ2-2	TRBV15	TGTGCCACCAGCAGAGCGGAGGAATCCACCGGGGAGCTGTTTTTT	CATSRAEESTGELFF